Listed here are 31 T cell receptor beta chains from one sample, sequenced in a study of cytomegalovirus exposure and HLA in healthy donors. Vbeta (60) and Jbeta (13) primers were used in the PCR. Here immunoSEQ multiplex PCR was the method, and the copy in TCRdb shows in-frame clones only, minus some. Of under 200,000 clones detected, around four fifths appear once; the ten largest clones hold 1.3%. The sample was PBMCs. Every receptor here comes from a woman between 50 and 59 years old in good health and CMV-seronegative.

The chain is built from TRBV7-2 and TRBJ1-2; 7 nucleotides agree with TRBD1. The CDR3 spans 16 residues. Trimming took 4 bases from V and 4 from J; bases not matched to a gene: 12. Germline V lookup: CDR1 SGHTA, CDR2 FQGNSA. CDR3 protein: CASSSKTGTALYGYTF. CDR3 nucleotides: TGTGCCAGCAGCTCAAAAACCGGGACAGCACTCTATGGCTACACCTTC.

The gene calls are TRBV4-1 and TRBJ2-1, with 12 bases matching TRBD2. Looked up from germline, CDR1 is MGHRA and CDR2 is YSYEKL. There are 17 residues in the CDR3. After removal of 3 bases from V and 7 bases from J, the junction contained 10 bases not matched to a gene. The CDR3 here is CASSQLQGLAGGNEQFF. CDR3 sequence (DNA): TGCGCCAGCAGCCAGCTTCAGGGGCTAGCGGGGGGGAATGAGCAGTTCTTC.

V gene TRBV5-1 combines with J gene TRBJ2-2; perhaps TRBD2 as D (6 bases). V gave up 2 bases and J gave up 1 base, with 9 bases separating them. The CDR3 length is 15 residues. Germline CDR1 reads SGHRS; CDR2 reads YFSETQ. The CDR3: CASSFGGMNTGELFF. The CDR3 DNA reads TGCGCCAGCAGCTTTGGCGGGATGAACACCGGGGAGCTGTTTTTT.

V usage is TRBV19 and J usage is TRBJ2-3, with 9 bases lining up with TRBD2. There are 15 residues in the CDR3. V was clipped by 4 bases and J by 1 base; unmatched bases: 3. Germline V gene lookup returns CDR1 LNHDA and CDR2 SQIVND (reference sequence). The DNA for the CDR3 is TGTGCCAGTAGTAGGAGGACTAGCGGCACAGATACGCAGTATTTT. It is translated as CASSRRTSGTDTQYF.

This CDR3 is CASSMFTNYGYTF. The CDR3 DNA sequence: TGTGCCAGTAGTATGTTCACTAACTATGGCTACACCTTC. The rearrangement uses TRBV19 and TRBJ1-2; the D is unclear. The CDR3 totals 13 residues. CDR1 is LNHDA, CDR2 SQIVND, per germline (reference sequence). V was pared by 3 bases and J by 0 bases, with 5 bases between.

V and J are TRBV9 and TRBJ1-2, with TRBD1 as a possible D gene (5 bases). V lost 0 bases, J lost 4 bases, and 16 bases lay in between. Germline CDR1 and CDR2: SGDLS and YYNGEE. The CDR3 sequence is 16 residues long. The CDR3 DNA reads TGTGCCAGCAGCGTAGGGGGGGGAGATTTCTCCTATGGCTACACCTTC. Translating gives CASSVGGGDFSYGYTF.

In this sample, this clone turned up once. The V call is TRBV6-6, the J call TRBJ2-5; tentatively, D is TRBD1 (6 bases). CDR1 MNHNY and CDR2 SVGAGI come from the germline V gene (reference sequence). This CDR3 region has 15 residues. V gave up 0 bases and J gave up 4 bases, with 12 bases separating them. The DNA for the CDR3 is TGTGCCAGCAGTTACTCGAGACAGGTGGGAGAGACCCAGTACTTC. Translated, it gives CASSYSRQVGETQYF.

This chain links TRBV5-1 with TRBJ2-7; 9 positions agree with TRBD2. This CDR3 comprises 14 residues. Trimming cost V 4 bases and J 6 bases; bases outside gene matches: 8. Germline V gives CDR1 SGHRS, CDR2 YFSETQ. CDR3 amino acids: CASSGGLAVGEQYF. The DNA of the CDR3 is TGCGCCAGCAGCGGGGGACTAGCCGTGGGCGAGCAGTACTTC. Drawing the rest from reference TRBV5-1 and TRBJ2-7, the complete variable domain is KAGVTQTPRYLIKTRGQQVTLSCSPISGHRSVSWYQQTPGQGLQFLFEYFSETQRNKGNFPGRFSGRQFSNSRSEMNVSTLELGDSALYLCASSGGLAVGEQYFGPGTRLTVT.

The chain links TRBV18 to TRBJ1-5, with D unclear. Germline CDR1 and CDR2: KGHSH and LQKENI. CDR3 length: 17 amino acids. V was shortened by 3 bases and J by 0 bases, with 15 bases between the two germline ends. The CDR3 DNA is TGTGCCAGCTCACCGCCCCGGACCGGACTTAGCAATCAGCCCCAGCATTTT. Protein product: CASSPPRTGLSNQPQHF.

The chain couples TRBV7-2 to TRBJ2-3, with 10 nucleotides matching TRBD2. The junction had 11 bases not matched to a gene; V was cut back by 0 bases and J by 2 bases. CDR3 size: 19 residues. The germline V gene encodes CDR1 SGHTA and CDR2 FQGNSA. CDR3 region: CASSLAPLLAGFATDTQYF. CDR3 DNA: TGTGCCAGCAGCTTAGCCCCGCTACTAGCGGGGTTTGCCACAGATACGCAGTATTTT.

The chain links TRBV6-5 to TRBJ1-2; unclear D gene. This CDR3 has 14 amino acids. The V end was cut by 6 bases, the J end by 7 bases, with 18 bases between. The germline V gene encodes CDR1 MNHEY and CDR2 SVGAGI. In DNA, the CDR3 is TGTGCCAGCAGGACTGATACTGGCCGATCTGGCTACACCTTC. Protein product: CASRTDTGRSGYTF.

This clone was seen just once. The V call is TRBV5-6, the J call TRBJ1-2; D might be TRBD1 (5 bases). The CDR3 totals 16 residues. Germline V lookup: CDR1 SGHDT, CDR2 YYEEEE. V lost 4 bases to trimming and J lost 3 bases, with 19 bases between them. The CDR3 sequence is CASSPGISRGDYGYTF. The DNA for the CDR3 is TGTGCCAGCAGCCCGGGGATAAGCCGGGGGGACTATGGCTACACCTTC.

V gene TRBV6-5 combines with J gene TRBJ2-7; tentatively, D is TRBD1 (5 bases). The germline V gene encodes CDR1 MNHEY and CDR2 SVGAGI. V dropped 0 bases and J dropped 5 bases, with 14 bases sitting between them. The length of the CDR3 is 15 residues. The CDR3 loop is CASSYSAQGTHEQYF. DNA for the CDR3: TGTGCCAGCAGTTACTCGGCCCAGGGAACCCACGAGCAGTACTTC.

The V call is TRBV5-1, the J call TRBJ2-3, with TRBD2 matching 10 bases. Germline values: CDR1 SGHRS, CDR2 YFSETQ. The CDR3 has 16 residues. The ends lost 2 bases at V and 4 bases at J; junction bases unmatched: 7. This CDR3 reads CASSFPLAGVSDTQYF. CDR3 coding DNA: TGCGCCAGCAGCTTTCCCCTAGCGGGAGTTTCAGATACGCAGTATTTT.

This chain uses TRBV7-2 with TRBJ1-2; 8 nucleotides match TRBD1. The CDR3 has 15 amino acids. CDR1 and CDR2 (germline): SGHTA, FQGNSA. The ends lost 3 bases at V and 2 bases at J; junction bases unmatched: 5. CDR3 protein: CASSFIRDRNYGYTF. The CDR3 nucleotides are TGTGCCAGCAGCTTCATCCGGGACAGGAACTATGGCTACACCTTC.

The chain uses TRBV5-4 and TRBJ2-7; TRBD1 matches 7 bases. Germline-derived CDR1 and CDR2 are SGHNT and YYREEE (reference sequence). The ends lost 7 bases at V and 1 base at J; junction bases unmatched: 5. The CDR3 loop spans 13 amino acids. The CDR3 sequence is CASVRDRSYEQYF. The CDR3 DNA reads TGTGCCAGCGTCCGGGACAGATCCTACGAGCAGTACTTC.

This CDR3 is CASSYQTSGYEQYF. The CDR3 DNA sequence: TGTGCCAGCAGCTACCAGACTAGCGGCTACGAGCAGTACTTC. The chain couples TRBV7-8 to TRBJ2-7, with TRBD2 matching over 9 bases. The CDR3 is made up of 14 amino acids. The trim removed 4 bases at V and 3 bases at J, leaving 4 bases unmatched. Germline CDR1 is SGHVS and CDR2 is FQNEAQ. Variable domain in full (rest from reference TRBV7-8 and TRBJ2-7): GAGVSQSPRYKVAKRGQDVALRCDPISGHVSLFWYQQALGQGPEFLTYFQNEAQLDKSGLPSDRFFAERPEGSVSTLKIQRTQQEDSAVYLCASSYQTSGYEQYFGPGTRLTVT.

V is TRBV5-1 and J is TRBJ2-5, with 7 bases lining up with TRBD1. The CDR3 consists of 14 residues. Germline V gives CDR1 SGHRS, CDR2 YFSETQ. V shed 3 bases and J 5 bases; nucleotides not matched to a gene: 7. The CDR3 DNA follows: TGCGCCAGCAGCTCTGGACAGGCTTTGGAGACCCAGTACTTC. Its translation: CASSSGQALETQYF.

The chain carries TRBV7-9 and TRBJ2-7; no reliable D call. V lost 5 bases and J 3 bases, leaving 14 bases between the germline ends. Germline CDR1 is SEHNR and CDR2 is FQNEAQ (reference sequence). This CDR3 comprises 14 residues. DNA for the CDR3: TGTGCCAGCAGCCCACGACTGAAGAACTACGAGCAGTACTTC. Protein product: CASSPRLKNYEQYF.

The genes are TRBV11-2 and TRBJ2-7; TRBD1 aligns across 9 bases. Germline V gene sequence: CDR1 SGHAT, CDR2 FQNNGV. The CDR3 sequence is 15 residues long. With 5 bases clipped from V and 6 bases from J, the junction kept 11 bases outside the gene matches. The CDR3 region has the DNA TGTGCCAGCAGCCTACCCCCGGGACAGGGCGGCGAGCAGTACTTC. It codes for CASSLPPGQGGEQYF.

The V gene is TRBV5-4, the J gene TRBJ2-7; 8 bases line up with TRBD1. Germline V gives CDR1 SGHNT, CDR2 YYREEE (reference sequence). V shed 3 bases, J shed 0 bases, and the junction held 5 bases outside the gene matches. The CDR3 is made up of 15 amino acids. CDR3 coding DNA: TGTGCCAGCAGCTCTACGGGACAGGCCTCCTACGAGCAGTACTTC. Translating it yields CASSSTGQASYEQYF.

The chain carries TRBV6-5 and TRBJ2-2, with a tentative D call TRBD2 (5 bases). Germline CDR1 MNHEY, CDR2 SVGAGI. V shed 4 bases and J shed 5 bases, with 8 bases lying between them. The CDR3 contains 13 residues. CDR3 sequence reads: CASSLPGTGELFF. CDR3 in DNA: TGTGCCAGCAGTTTACCGGGGACCGGGGAGCTGTTTTTT.

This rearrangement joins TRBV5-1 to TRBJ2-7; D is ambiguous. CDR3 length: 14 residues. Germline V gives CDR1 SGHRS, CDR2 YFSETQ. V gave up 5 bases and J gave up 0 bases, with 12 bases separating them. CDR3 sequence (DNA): TGCGCCAGCAGTAGCTTTACCTACTCCTACGAGCAGTACTTC. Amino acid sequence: CASSSFTYSYEQYF.

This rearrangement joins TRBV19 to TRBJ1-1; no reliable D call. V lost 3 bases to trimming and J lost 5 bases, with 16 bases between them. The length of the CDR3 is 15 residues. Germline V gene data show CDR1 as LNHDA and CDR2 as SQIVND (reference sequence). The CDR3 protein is CASSIPGSIWTEAFF. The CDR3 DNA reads TGTGCCAGTAGTATCCCCGGGTCCATTTGGACTGAAGCTTTCTTT.

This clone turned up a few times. The CDR3 loop is CASSIIGRDQPQHF. The CDR3 region has the DNA TGTGCCAGTAGTATAATTGGTCGGGATCAGCCCCAGCATTTT. The rearrangement uses TRBV19 and TRBJ1-5, with D unclear. V lost 2 bases, J lost 5 bases, and 10 bases lay in between. CDR3 length equals 14 residues. Germline V gene data show CDR1 as LNHDA and CDR2 as SQIVND (reference sequence).

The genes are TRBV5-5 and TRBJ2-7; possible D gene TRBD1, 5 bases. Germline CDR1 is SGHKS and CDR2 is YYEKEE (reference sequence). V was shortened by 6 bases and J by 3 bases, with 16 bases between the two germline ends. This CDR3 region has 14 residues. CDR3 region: CASTRGAELYEQYF. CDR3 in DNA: TGTGCCAGCACCCGTGGGGCCGAGCTCTACGAGCAGTACTTC.

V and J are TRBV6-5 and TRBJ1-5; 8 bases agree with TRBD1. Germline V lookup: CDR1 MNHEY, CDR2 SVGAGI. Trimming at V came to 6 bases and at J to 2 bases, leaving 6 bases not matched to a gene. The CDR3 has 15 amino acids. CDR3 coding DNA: TGTGCCAGCAGGAGACAGGGGACACGCAATCAGCCCCAGCATTTT. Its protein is CASRRQGTRNQPQHF.

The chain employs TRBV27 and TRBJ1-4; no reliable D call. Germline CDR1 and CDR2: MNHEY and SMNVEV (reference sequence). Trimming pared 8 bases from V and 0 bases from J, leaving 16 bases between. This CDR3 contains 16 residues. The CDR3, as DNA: TGTGCCAGCCAGTTTAGGCGGGTTGCAACTAATGAAAAACTGTTTTTT. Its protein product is CASQFRRVATNEKLFF.

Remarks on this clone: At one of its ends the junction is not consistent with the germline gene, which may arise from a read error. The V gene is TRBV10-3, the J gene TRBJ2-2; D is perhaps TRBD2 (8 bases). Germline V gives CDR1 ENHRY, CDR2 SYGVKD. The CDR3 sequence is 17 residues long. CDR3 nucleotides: TGTGCCATCAGGGGAGCGGGAGACAGGGTGGACACCGGGGAGGTGTTTTTT. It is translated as CAIRGAGDRVDTGEVFF.

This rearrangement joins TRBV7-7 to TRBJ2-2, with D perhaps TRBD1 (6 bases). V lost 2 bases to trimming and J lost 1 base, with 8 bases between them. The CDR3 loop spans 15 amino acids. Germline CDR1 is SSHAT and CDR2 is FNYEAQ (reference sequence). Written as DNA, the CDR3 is TGTGCCAGCAGCTTACAACAGGGGAACACCGGGGAGCTGTTTTTT. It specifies CASSLQQGNTGELFF.

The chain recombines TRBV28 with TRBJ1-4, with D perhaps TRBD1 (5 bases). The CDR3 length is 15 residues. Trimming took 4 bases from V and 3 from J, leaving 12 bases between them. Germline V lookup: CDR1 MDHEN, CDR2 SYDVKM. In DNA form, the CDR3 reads TGTGCCAGCAGTTCCGGCGGGACTCCTAATGAAAAACTGTTTTTT. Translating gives CASSSGGTPNEKLFF.